This T cell receptor beta chain originates from a study of T cell repertoires in cytomegalovirus infection. The wider study: CMV epitopes used comprised recently identified HLA-C-restricted ones and well-studied HLA-B-restricted ones. Signatures in public TCR beta sequences pointed to both CMV infection and matching HLA type. Regarding the study as a whole: There were carriers of CMV plus the relevant HLA, and cumulative public TCR beta family frequency identified them. Ex vivo responses were dominated by HLA-C-restricted CMV-specific TCR beta clonotypes.

TCRdb re-derived calls from the reads in MiXCR, one entry per CDR3 protein. Among nearly 700,000 distinct CDR3 sequences, roughly 30% were seen once, and the ten largest hold approximately 18%. On this clonotype: Its antigen remains unknown.

The CDR3 is 15 amino acids. The ends were cut back, 0 bases at V and 4 bases at J, with 10 bases in the middle. Germline-derived CDR1 and CDR2 are SGHTA and FQGNSA. The origin of this receptor is a human donor in good health (CMV status not recorded). Some clones in this sample may be carry-over from other donors' samples. V gene TRBV7-2 combines with J gene TRBJ1-5, with D unresolved. Sequenced material: cultured PBMCs, taken from culture after CMV antigen stimulation. CDR3 region: CASSLAVAPNQPQHF. DNA for the CDR3: TGTGCCAGCAGCTTAGCGGTGGCCCCAAATCAGCCCCAGCATTTT.